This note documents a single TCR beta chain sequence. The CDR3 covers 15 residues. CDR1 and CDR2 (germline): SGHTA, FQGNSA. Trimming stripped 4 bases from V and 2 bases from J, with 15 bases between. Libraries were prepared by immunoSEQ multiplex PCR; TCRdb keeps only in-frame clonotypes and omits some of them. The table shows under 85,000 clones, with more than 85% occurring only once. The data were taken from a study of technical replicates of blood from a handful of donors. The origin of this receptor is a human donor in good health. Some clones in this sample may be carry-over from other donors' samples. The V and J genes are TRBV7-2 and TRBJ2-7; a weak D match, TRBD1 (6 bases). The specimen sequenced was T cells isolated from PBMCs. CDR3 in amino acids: CASSSYRDGTYEQYF. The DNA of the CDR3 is TGTGCCAGCAGCTCCTACAGGGATGGGACCTACGAGCAGTACTTC.